This T cell receptor (beta chain) was captured by sequencing in a study of cytomegalovirus exposure and HLA in healthy donors. With 60 Vbeta and 13 Jbeta primers, the PCR was carried out. The repertoire was sequenced with immunoSEQ multiplex PCR; TCRdb's copy has only in-frame clones and lacks some. This table holds about 180,000 clones, roughly 78% found once. The CDR3 totals 15 residues. Trimming cost V 4 bases and J 1 base; bases outside gene matches: 6. Looked up from germline, CDR1 is SGHNT and CDR2 is YYREEE (reference sequence). This clone was detected once. The sample contains more than one DNA sequence encoding this CDR3.

The specimen was PBMCs. This chain uses TRBV5-4 with TRBJ1-1; TRBD1 agrees at 8 bases. The receptor was derived from a woman aged 25 to 45 in good health and CMV-seronegative. The CDR3 DNA reads as TGTGCCAGCAGCCCGCGGACAGGGTCGAACACTGAAGCTTTCTTT. It codes for CASSPRTGSNTEAFF.